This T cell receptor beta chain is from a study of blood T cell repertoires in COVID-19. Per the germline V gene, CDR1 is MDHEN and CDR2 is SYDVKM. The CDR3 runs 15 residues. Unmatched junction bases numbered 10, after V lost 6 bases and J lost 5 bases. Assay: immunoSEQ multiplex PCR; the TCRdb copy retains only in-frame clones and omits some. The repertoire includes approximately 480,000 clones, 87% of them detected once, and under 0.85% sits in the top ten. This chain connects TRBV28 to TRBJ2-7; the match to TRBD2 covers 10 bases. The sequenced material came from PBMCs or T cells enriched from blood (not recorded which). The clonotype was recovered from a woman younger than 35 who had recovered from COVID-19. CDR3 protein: CASSPTGTSVDEQYF. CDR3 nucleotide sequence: TGTGCCAGCAGCCCTACCGGGACTAGCGTGGACGAGCAGTACTTC.